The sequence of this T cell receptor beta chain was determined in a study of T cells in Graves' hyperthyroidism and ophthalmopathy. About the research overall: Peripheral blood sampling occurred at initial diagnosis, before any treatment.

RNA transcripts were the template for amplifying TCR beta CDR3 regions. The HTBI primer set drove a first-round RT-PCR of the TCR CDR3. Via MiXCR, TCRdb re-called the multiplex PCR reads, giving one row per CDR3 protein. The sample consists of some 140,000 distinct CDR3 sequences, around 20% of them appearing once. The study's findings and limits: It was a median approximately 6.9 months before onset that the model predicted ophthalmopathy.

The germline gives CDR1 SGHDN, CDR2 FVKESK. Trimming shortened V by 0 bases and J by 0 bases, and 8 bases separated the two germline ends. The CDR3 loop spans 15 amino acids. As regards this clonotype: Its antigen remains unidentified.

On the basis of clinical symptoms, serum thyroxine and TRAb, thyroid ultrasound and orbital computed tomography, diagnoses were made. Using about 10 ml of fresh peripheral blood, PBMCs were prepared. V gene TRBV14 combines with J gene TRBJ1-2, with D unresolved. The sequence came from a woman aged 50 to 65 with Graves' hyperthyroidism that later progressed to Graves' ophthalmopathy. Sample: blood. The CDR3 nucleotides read TGTGCCAGCAGCCAAGAAACAGAAGCTAACTATGGCTACACCTTC. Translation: CASSQETEANYGYTF.